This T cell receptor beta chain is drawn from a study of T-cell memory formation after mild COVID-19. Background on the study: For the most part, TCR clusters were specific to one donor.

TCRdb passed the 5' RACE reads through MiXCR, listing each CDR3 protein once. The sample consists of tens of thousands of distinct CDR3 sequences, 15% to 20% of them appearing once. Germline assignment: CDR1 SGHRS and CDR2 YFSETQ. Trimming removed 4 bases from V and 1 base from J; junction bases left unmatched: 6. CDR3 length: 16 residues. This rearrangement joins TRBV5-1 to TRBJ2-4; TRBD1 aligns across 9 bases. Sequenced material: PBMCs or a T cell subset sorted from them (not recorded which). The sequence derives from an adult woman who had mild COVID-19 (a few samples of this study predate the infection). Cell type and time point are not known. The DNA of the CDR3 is TGCGCCAGCAGCCCGGGGGACAGGGAGGCCAAAAACATTCAGTACTTC. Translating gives CASSPGDREAKNIQYF. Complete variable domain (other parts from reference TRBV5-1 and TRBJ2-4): KAGVTQTPRYLIKTRGQQVTLSCSPISGHRSVSWYQQTPGQGLQFLFEYFSETQRNKGNFPGRFSGRQFSNSRSEMNVSTLELGDSALYLCASSPGDREAKNIQYFGAGTRLSVL.